This is a list of T cell receptor beta chains from one sample in a study of blood T cells in healthy people across ages. TCRdb re-derived calls from the 5' RACE reads in MiXCR, one entry per CDR3 protein. The table lists nearly 800,000 distinct CDR3 sequences, approximately 25% of them singletons. Another study also made use of these data, one on T cells of mothers and their children.

Sequencing was carried out using blood. The receptors originated from a boy younger than 18 in good health. The CDR3 runs from the conserved cysteine through the conserved F or W.

J gene	V gene	CDR3 protein
-	TRBV5-1	CASSRVASGTYNEQFF
TRBJ2-5	TRBV7-9	CASSLAWDPETQYF
TRBJ2-1	TRBV13	CASSLEGRLAGGPDYNEQFF
TRBJ2-7	TRBV28	CASSLGQGRWYF
TRBJ1-3	TRBV12-3/TRBV12-4	CASSLAVTAGNTIYF
TRBJ2-5	TRBV5-1	CASSRSGGVGETQYF
TRBJ2-6	TRBV3-1	CASSQVSGSGANVLTF
TRBJ2-5	TRBV7-2	CASSLVYRAETQYF
TRBJ2-5	TRBV5-1	CPSRPDTTQETQYF
-	TRBV30	CAWSLGVGNYEQYF
TRBJ2-3	TRBV6-5	CASSYGGHTDTQYF
TRBJ2-2	TRBV7-2	CASTGALIGELFF